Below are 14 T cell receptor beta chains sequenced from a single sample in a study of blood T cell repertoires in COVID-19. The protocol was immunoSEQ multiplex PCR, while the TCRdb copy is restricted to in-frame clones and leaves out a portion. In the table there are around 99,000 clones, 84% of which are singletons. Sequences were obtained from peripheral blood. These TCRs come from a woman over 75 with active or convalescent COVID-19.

The CDR3: CASSPPQGPQHF. The CDR3 DNA is TGCGCCAGCAGCCCGCCACAGGGACCCCAGCATTTT. The chain carries TRBV23-1 and TRBJ1-5, with D possibly being TRBD1 (6 bases). TRBV23-1 is noted as an ORF with a role that remains uncertain. The CDR3 loop spans 12 amino acids. With 6 bases removed from V and 10 bases from J, the gap between germline ends came to 13 bases.

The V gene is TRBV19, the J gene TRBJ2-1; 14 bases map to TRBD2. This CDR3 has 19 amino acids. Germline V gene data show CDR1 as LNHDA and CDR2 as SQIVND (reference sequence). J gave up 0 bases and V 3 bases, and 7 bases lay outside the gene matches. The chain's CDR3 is CASSIRTSGRPGSYNEQFF. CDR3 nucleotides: TGTGCCAGTAGTATCCGGACTAGCGGGAGGCCCGGCTCCTACAATGAGCAGTTCTTC.

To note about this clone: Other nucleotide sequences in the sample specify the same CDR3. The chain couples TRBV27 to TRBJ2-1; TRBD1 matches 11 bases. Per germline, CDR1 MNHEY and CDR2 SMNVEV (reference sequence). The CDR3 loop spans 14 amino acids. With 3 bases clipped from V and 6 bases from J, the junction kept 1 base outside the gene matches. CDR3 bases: TGTGCCAGCAGTTTGGGGACAGGGGGCAATGAGCAGTTCTTC. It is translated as CASSLGTGGNEQFF.

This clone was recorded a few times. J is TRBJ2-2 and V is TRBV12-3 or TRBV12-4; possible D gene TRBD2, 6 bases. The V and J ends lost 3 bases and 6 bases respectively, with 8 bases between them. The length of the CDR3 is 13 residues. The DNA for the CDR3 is TGTGCCAGCAGTTTCGGGGGTGCCGGGGAGCTGTTTTTT. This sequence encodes CASSFGGAGELFF.

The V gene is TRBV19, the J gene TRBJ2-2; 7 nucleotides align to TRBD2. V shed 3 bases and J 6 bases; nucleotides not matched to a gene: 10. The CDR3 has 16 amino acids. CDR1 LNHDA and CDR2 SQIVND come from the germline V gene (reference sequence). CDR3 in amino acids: CASSIYGGSSPGELFF. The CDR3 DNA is TGTGCCAGTAGTATTTACGGCGGGAGCTCGCCCGGGGAGCTGTTTTTT.

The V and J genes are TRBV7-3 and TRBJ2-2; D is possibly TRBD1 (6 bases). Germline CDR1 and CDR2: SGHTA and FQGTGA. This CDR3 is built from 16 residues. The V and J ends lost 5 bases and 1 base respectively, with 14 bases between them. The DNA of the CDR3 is TGTGCCAGCAGCAGACGGGACACAAAGAACACCGGGGAGCTGTTTTTT. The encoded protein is CASSRRDTKNTGELFF. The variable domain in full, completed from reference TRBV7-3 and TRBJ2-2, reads GAGVSQTPSNKVTEKGKYVELRCDPISGHTALYWYRQSLGQGPEFLIYFQGTGAADDSGLPNDRFFAVRPEGSVSTLKIQRTERGDSAVYLCASSRRDTKNTGELFFGEGSRLTVL.

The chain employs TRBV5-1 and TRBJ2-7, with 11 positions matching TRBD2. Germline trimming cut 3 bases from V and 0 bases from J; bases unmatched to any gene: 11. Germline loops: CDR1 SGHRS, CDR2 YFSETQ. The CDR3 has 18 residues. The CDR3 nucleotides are TGCGCCAGCAGCTGGCCCGGGACTAGCGGCTCTAACTCCTACGAGCAGTACTTC. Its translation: CASSWPGTSGSNSYEQYF.

The CDR3, as DNA: TGCGCCAGCTGCCGGACAGGTCAAGAGACCCAGTACTTC. The encoded protein is CASCRTGQETQYF. The rearrangement joins TRBV5-1 to TRBJ2-5, with TRBD1 matching 7 bases. CDR1 SGHRS and CDR2 YFSETQ come from the germline V gene. J was trimmed by 2 bases and V by 7 bases; bases with no gene match: 5. The CDR3 is made up of 13 amino acids.

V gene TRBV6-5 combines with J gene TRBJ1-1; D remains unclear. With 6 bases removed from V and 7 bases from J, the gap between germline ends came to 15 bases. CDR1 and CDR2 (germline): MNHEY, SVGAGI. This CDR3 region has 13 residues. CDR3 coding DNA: TGTGCCAGCAGCCCGGCCCCGGAGATTGAAGCTTTCTTT. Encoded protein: CASSPAPEIEAFF.

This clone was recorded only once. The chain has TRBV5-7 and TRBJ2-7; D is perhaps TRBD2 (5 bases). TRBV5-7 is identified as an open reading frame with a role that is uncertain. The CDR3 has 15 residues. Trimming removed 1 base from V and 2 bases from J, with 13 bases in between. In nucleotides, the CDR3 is TGTGCCAGCAGCTTGACTAGGGCCGCTCCCTACGAGCAGTACTTC. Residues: CASSLTRAAPYEQYF.

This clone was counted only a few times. CDR3 loop: CASSLEQGGITEAFF. The CDR3 nucleotides read TGTGCCAGCAGCTTAGAACAGGGGGGAATAACTGAAGCTTTCTTT. The V call is TRBV7-9, the J call TRBJ1-1, with TRBD1 matching 8 bases. In germline, CDR1 is SEHNR, CDR2 FQNEAQ (reference sequence). V was clipped by 1 base and J by 5 bases; unmatched bases: 6. This CDR3 is built from 15 residues.

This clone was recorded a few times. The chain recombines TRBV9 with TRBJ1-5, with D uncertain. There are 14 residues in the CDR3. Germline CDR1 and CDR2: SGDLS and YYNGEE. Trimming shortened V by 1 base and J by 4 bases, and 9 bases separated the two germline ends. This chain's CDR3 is CASSVHHSNQPQHF. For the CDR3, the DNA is TGTGCCAGCAGCGTACACCACTCTAATCAGCCCCAGCATTTT.

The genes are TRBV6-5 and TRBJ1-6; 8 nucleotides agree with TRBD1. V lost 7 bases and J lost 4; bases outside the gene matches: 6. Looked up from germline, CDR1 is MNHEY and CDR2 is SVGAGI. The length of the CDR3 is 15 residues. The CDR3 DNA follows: TGTGCCAGCACCCGACAGGGGTCATATAATTCACCCCTCCACTTT. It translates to CASTRQGSYNSPLHF.

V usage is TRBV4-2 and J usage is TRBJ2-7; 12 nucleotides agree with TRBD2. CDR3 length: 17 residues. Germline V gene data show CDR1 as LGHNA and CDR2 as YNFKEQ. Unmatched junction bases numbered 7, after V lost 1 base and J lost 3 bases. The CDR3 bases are TGTGCCAGCAGCCAAGGGACTAGCGGGACAACGTTCTACGAGCAGTACTTC. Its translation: CASSQGTSGTTFYEQYF.